The clone carrying this TCR beta chain was recorded only once. Generated by immunoSEQ multiplex PCR, the TCRdb table keeps only in-frame clones and is missing some. The top ten hold approximately 0.5% of the sample, which has about 98,000 clones, roughly 89% seen once. The V gene lost 6 bases and the J gene lost 6 bases, with 18 bases spanning the gap. Germline CDR1 is LNHDA and CDR2 is SQIVND (reference sequence). This CDR3 is 15 amino acids long. This specimen belongs to a study of OX40 agonist ivuxolimab in advanced cancers. This sequence was found in an adult with an advanced solid tumor such as melanoma, head and neck, liver or kidney cancer. Sequences were derived from CD4+ or CD8+ T cells sorted from blood, sampled in a trial of the OX40 agonist ivuxolimab. The gene calls are TRBV19 and TRBJ1-5, with D unresolved. The CDR3 is CASRHLGLSGQPQHF. CDR3 bases: TGTGCCAGTAGGCATCTGGGCCTTTCGGGTCAGCCCCAGCATTTT.